The clone carrying this T cell receptor (beta chain) showed up just a few times. The target antigen is unknown. With constant-segment primers, 5'RACE yielded cDNA libraries of TCR alpha and TCR beta that carried sample barcodes and UMIs. TCRdb reprocessed the 5' RACE reads via MiXCR and lists one record per CDR3 protein. The table lists fewer than 250,000 distinct CDR3 sequences, 8% to 11% of them singletons. This sample is drawn from a study of T-cell memory formation after mild COVID-19. Study-wide findings and caveats: CD4+ contracting clones were found mainly in CM and EM, and CD8+ ones in EMRA. Among clones contracting day 15 to 85, CD4/CD8 was balanced, whereas later expanders leaned CD4+. Still unconfirmed is whether the second-wave clones peaking on day 37 recognized SARS-CoV-2.

CDR1 is SGHKS, CDR2 YYEKEE, per germline (reference sequence). The CDR3 is made up of 13 amino acids. Trimming took off 4 bases at V and 6 bases at J, with 13 bases between the two ends. This receptor was identified in a man aged 18-30 years who had mild COVID-19 (a few samples of this study predate the infection). Cell type and time point are not known. The rearrangement links TRBV5-5 to TRBJ1-2; no definite D call. Material: PBMCs or a T cell subset sorted from them (not recorded which). DNA of the CDR3: TGTGCCAGCAGCCCCTGGGCCACGGATGGCTACACCTTC. Protein product: CASSPWATDGYTF.